This T cell receptor beta chain was sequenced for a study of a mutant IDH1 vaccine in newly diagnosed glioma. Background on the study: The start of vaccination came 4-6 weeks after radiotherapy alone, or with temozolomide cycles.

The data were produced by immunoSEQ multiplex PCR, yet TCRdb's version contains in-frame clones alone and is incomplete. The table has about 62,000 clones, roughly 87% seen once. Between the trimmed V and J ends, which lost 0 bases and 4 bases, there was a span of 6 bases. Germline-derived CDR1 and CDR2 are MNHEY and SVGAGI. The CDR3 contains 13 residues. Points on this clone: The antigen is not known. Different DNA sequences within this sample yield the same CDR3.

The time point here: week 47, end of study. With topical imiquimod, each dose of the vaccine consisted of 300 ug of mutant IDH1 20-mer peptide. Patients came in for eight vaccinations, in weeks 1, 3, 5, 7, 11, 15, 19 and 23. This receptor was obtained from a man between 25 and 39 years old with glioma. Source: PBMCs, taken from a glioma patient whose treatment included an IDH1 peptide vaccine. The chain couples TRBV6-5 to TRBJ1-1, with D possibly TRBD1 on 5 matching bases. The CDR3 nucleotides are TGTGCCAGCAGTTACTCGGGGGTCACTGAAGCTTTCTTT. It translates to CASSYSGVTEAFF.